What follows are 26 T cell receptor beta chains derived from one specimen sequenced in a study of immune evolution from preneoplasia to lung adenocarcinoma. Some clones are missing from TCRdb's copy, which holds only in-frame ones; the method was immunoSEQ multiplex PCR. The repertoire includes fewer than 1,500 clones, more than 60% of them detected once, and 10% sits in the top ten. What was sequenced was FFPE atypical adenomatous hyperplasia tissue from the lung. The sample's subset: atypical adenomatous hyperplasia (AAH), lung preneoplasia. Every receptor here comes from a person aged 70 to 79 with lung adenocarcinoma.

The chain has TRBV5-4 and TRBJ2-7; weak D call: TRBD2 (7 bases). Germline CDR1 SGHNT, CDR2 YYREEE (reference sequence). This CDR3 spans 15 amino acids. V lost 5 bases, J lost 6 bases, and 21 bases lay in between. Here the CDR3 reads CASRYDVGGGSEQYF. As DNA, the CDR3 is TGTGCCAGCAGATATGACGTGGGAGGGGGATCCGAGCAGTACTTC.

CDR3 amino acids: CASSETSGGAYEQYF. The CDR3 DNA sequence: TGCGCCAGCAGCGAAACTAGCGGGGGTGCCTACGAGCAGTACTTC. V usage is TRBV5-1 and J usage is TRBJ2-7, with 11 bases fitting TRBD2. Trimming removed 4 bases from V and 2 bases from J; junction bases left unmatched: 5. Germline V gives CDR1 SGHRS, CDR2 YFSETQ. The CDR3 contains 15 residues.

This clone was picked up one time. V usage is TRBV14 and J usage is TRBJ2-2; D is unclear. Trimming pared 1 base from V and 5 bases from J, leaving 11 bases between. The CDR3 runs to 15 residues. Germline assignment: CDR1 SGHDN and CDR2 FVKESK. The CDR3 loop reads CASSQVRAATGELFF. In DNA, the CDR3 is TGTGCCAGCAGCCAAGTAAGGGCGGCGACCGGGGAGCTGTTTTTT.

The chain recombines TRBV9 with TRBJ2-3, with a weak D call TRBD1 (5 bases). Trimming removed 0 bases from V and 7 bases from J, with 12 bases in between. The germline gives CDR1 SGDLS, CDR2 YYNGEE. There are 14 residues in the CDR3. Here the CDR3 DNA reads TGTGCCAGCAGCGTAGGAGACAGTAGCTATACGCAGTATTTT. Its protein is CASSVGDSSYTQYF. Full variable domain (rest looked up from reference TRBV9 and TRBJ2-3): DSGVTQTPKHLITATGQRVTLRCSPRSGDLSVYWYQQSLDQGLQFLIQYYNGEERAKGNILERFSAQQFPDLHSELNLSSLELGDSALYFCASSVGDSSYTQYFGPGTRLTVL.

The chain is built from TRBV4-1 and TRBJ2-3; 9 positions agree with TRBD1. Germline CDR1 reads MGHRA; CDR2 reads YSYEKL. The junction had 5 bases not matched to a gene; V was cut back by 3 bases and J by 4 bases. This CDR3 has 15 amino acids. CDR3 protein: CASSHRDRVSDTQYF. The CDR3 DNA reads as TGCGCCAGCAGCCATAGGGACAGGGTGTCAGATACGCAGTATTTT.

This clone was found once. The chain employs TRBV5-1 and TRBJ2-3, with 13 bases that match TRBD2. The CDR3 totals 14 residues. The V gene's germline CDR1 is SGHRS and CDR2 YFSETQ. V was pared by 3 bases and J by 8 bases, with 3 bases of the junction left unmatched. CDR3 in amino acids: CASSSGTSGITQYF. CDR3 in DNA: TGCGCCAGCAGCTCGGGGACTAGCGGGATTACGCAGTATTTT.

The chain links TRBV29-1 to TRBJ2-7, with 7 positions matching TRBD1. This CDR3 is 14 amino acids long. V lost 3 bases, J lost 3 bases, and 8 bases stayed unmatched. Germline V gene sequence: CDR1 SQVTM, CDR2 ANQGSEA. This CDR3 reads CSVETGWLFYEQYF. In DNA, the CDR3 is TGCAGCGTTGAGACAGGGTGGCTCTTCTACGAGCAGTACTTC.

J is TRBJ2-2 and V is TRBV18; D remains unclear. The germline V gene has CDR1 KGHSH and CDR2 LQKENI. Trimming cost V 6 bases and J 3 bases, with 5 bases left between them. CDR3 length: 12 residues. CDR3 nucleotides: TGTGCCAGCTCCCAATACACCGGGGAGCTGTTTTTT. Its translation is CASSQYTGELFF.

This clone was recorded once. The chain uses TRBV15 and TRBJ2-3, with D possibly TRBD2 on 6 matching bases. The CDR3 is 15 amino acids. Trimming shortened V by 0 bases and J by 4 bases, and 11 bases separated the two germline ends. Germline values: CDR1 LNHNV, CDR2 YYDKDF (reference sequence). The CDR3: CATSRDWGDADTQYF. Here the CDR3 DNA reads TGTGCCACCAGCAGAGATTGGGGGGACGCAGATACGCAGTATTTT.

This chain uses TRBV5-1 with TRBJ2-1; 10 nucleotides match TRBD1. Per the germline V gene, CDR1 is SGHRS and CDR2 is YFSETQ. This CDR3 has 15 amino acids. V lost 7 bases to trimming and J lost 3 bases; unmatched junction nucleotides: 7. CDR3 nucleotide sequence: TGCGCCAGCGTGGAGGACAGGGGGAACTACAATGAGCAGTTCTTC. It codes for CASVEDRGNYNEQFF.

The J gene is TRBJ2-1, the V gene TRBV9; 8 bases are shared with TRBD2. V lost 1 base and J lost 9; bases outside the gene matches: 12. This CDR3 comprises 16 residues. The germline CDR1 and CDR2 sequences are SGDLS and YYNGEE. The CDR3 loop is CASSVSPQREISEQFF. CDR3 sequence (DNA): TGTGCCAGCAGCGTAAGCCCCCAGCGGGAGATCAGTGAGCAGTTCTTC. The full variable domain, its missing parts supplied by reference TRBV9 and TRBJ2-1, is DSGVTQTPKHLITATGQRVTLRCSPRSGDLSVYWYQQSLDQGLQFLIQYYNGEERAKGNILERFSAQQFPDLHSELNLSSLELGDSALYFCASSVSPQREISEQFFGPGTRLTVL.

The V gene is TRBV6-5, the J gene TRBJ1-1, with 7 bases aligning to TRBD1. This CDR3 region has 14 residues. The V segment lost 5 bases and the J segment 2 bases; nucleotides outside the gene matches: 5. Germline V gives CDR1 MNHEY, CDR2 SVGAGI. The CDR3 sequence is CASSQRQGNTEAFF. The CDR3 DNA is TGTGCCAGCAGTCAAAGACAGGGTAACACTGAAGCTTTCTTT.

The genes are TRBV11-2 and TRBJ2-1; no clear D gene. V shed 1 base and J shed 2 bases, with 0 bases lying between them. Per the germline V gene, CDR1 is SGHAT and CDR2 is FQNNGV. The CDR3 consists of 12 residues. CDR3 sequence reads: CASSLAYNEQFF. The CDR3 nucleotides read TGTGCCAGCAGCTTAGCCTACAATGAGCAGTTCTTC.

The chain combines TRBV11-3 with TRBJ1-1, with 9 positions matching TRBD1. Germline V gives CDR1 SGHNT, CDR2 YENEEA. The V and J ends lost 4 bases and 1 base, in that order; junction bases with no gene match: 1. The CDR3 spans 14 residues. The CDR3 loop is CASSYRGPNTEAFF. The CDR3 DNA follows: TGTGCCAGCAGCTACAGGGGGCCGAACACTGAAGCTTTCTTT.

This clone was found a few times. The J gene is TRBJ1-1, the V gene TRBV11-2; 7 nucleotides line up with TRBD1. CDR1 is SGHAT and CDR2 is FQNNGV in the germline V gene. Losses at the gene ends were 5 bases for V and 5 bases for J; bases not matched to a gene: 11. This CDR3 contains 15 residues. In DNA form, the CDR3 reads TGTGCCAGCAGCCTGACAGGGCTCATATTGACTGAAGCTTTCTTT. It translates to CASSLTGLILTEAFF.

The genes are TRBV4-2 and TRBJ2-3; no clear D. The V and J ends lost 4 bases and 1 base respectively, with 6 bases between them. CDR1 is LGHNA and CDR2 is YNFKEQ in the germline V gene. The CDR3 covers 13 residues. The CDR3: CASSRTGTDTQYF. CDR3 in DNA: TGTGCCAGCAGCCGAACAGGCACAGATACGCAGTATTTT.

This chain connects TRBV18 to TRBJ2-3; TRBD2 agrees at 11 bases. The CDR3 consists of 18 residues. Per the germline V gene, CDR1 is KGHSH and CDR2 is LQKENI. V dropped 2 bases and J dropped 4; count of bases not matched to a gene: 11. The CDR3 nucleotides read TGTGCCAGCTCACCAACCCTAGCGGGAGGAACGAGCCCAGATACGCAGTATTTT. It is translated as CASSPTLAGGTSPDTQYF.

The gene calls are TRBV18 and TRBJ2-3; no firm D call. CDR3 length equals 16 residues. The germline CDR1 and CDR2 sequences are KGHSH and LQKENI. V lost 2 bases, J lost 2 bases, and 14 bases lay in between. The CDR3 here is CASSPGTVYFTDTQYF. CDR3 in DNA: TGTGCCAGCTCACCAGGAACAGTTTATTTCACAGATACGCAGTATTTT.

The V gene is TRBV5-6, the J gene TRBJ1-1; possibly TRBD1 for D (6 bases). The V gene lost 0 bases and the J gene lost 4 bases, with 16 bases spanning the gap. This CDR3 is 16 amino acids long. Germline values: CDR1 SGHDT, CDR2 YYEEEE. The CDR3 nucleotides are TGTGCCAGCAGCTTGGGTCCGGGGGCGCAGGGCACTGAAGCTTTCTTT. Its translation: CASSLGPGAQGTEAFF.

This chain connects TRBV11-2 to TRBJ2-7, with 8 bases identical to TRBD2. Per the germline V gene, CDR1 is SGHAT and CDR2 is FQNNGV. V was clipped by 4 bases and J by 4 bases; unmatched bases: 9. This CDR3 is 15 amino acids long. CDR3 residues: CASSSPDSGIYEQYF. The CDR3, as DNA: TGTGCCAGCAGCTCCCCGGATAGCGGGATTTACGAGCAGTACTTC.

CDR3 sequence reads: CASSQDLAGPGNTIYF. The CDR3, as DNA: TGTGCCAGCAGCCAAGATTTAGCGGGTCCTGGAAACACCATATATTTT. This sequence joins TRBV4-2 and TRBJ1-3; D gene uncertain. CDR3 length: 16 amino acids. The germline V and J ends were trimmed by 0 bases and 2 bases, with 11 bases remaining between them. The germline V gene encodes CDR1 LGHNA and CDR2 YNFKEQ.

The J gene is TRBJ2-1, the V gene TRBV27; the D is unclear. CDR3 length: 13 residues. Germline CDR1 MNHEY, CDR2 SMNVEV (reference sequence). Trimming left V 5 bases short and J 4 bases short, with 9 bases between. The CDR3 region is CASSPFGYNEQFF. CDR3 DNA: TGTGCCAGCAGTCCCTTTGGGTACAATGAGCAGTTCTTC.

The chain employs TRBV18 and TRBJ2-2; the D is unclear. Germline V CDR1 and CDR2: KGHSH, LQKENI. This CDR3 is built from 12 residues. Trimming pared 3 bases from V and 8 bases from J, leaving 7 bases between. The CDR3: CASSPYVGELFF. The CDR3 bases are TGTGCCAGCTCACCCTACGTAGGGGAGCTGTTTTTT.

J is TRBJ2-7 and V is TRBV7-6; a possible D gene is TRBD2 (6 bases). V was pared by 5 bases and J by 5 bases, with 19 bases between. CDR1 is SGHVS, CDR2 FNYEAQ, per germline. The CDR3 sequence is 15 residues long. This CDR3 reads CASSPVQGLGDEQYF. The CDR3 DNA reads TGTGCCAGCAGCCCCGTCCAGGGACTTGGCGACGAGCAGTACTTC.

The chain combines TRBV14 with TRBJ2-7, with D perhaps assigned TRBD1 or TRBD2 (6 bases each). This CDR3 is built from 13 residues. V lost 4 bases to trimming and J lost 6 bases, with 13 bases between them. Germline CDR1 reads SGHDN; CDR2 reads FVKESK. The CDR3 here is CASSPGGGAEQYF. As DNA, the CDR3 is TGTGCCAGCAGCCCAGGAGGGGGAGCCGAGCAGTACTTC.

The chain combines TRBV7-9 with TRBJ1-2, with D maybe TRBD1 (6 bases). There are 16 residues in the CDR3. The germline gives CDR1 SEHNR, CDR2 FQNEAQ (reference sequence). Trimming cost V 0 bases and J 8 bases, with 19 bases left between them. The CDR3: CASSLATGLQGQGYTF. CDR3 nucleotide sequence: TGTGCCAGCAGCTTAGCCACTGGTCTACAGGGTCAAGGCTACACCTTC.